These 31 T cell receptor beta chains were all obtained from the same sample, sequenced in a study of T cell responses to AZD1222 COVID-19 vaccine. The table came from immunoSEQ multiplex PCR; TCRdb's copy has only in-frame clones and leaves some out. This table has 140,000 or so clones, about 86% appearing once. The material was peripheral blood, obtained 28 days after the second AZD1222 dose. The receptors originated from an adult who received the AZD1222 COVID-19 vaccine.

This sequence joins TRBV9 and TRBJ1-4, with D unresolved. Looked up from germline, CDR1 is SGDLS and CDR2 is YYNGEE. The germline V and J ends were trimmed by 2 bases and 5 bases, with 13 bases remaining between them. This CDR3 contains 15 residues. CDR3 sequence (DNA): TGTGCCAGCAGCGTCTCGGATAGCCCCAATGAAAAACTGTTTTTT. It is translated as CASSVSDSPNEKLFF.

The V call is TRBV27, the J call TRBJ1-2, with D maybe TRBD1 (6 bases). The germline CDR1 and CDR2 sequences are MNHEY and SMNVEV (reference sequence). V dropped 5 bases and J dropped 4 bases, with 14 bases sitting between them. The CDR3 covers 14 residues. The CDR3 nucleotides read TGTGCCAGCAGTCCAGGAACAGGGATCTATGGCTACACCTTC. Residues: CASSPGTGIYGYTF.

This clone was counted once. The chain carries TRBV18 and TRBJ2-1, with a possible D match to TRBD1 (5 bases). This CDR3 comprises 15 residues. CDR1 is KGHSH, CDR2 LQKENI, per germline. Trimming left V 6 bases short and J 5 bases short, with 17 bases between. CDR3 amino acids: CASSETVPPDNEQFF. DNA for the CDR3: TGTGCCAGCTCTGAGACAGTTCCCCCCGACAATGAGCAGTTCTTC.

This rearrangement joins TRBV27 to TRBJ1-4, with TRBD1 matching over 7 bases. J gave up 2 bases and V 2 bases, and 2 bases lay outside the gene matches. The CDR3 is 15 amino acids. CDR1 is MNHEY and CDR2 is SMNVEV in the germline V gene (reference sequence). CDR3 DNA sequence: TGTGCCAGCAGTTTAGAAGGGGGCACTAATGAAAAACTGTTTTTT. Its protein is CASSLEGGTNEKLFF.

The J gene is TRBJ1-1, the V gene TRBV3-1 (or the pseudogene TRBV3-2); D is perhaps TRBD1 (6 bases). Germline CDR1 reads LGHDT; CDR2 reads YNNKEL (reference sequence). The CDR3 sequence is 14 residues long. The V end lost 3 bases, the J end lost 5 bases, and 13 bases lay between the germline ends. CDR3 DNA: TGTGCCAGCAGCCACGAACAGGGAAGTACTGAAGCTTTCTTT. It yields the protein CASSHEQGSTEAFF.

The chain has TRBV29-1 and TRBJ2-2; TRBD2 is a possible D gene (6 bases). The CDR3 totals 14 residues. The germline gives CDR1 SQVTM, CDR2 ANQGSEA. V was pared by 3 bases and J by 3 bases, with 11 bases between. CDR3 sequence reads: CSVEEGRYTGELFF. In DNA form, the CDR3 reads TGCAGCGTTGAGGAGGGACGGTACACCGGGGAGCTGTTTTTT.

This chain uses TRBV6-5 with TRBJ1-6, with D perhaps TRBD1 (5 bases). The CDR3 runs to 15 residues. Germline CDR1 is MNHEY and CDR2 is SVGAGI. Trimming took off 10 bases at V and 7 bases at J, with 20 bases between the two ends. This CDR3 is CAIDSCDRENSPLHF. As DNA, the CDR3 is TGTGCCATCGATAGTTGTGACAGAGAAAATTCACCCCTCCACTTT.

The chain recombines TRBV11-2 with TRBJ2-2, with a weak D call TRBD1 (5 bases). Germline V gene data show CDR1 as SGHAT and CDR2 as FQNNGV. This CDR3 has 11 residues. The germline V and J ends were trimmed by 11 bases and 4 bases, with 8 bases remaining between them. The chain's CDR3 is CAWGSTGELFF. DNA of the CDR3: TGTGCCTGGGGCAGCACCGGGGAGCTGTTTTTT.

The chain is built from TRBV19 and TRBJ2-4; 12 positions agree with TRBD2. The CDR3 is 21 residues long. From germline, CDR1 is LNHDA and CDR2 SQIVND (reference sequence). Trimming removed 2 bases from V and 2 bases from J; junction bases left unmatched: 16. CDR3 in amino acids: CASSIPRLAGVGVFTKNIQYF. The CDR3 DNA is TGTGCCAGTAGTATACCCCGACTAGCGGGAGTGGGAGTATTTACCAAAAACATTCAGTACTTC.

For the CDR3, the DNA is TGTGCCAGTTGGTCTTCACCAAACTATGGCTACACCTTC. This gives the protein CASWSSPNYGYTF. The chain has TRBV19 and TRBJ1-2; the D is unclear. CDR3 length: 13 amino acids. The V gene's germline CDR1 is LNHDA and CDR2 SQIVND (reference sequence). V lost 8 bases, J lost 2 bases, and 12 bases lay in between.

The chain employs TRBV7-9 and TRBJ1-2; D remains ambiguous. The germline CDR1 and CDR2 sequences are SEHNR and FQNEAQ (reference sequence). Trimming shortened V by 5 bases and J by 2 bases, and 12 bases separated the two germline ends. CDR3 length: 14 amino acids. In DNA, the CDR3 is TGTGCCAGCAGCCGTAGGATGGAAAACTATGGCTACACCTTC. Amino acids: CASSRRMENYGYTF.

The V call is TRBV29-1, the J call TRBJ2-1; D gene uncertain. CDR1 and CDR2 (germline): SQVTM, ANQGSEA. The V end lost 8 bases, the J end lost 8 bases, and 16 bases lay between the germline ends. The CDR3 contains 12 residues. This CDR3 is CSYYPPSYEQFF. In DNA, the CDR3 is TGCAGCTATTACCCCCCCTCGTATGAGCAGTTCTTC.

Only one count was recorded for this clone. The chain uses TRBV19 and TRBJ2-1; D uncertain. The V gene lost 7 bases and the J gene lost 0 bases, with 25 bases spanning the gap. The CDR3 covers 19 residues. Looked up from germline, CDR1 is LNHDA and CDR2 is SQIVND (reference sequence). CDR3 sequence (DNA): TGTGCCAGTACCTCCCTCTTCTCCCTAGGGCAAACCTCCTACAATGAGCAGTTCTTC. As protein: CASTSLFSLGQTSYNEQFF.

This clone was counted between two and nine times. The same CDR3 is also encoded by other DNA sequences in this sample. The chain combines TRBV18 with TRBJ1-5; D gene uncertain. Trimming took off 1 base at V and 0 bases at J, with 7 bases between the two ends. The CDR3 runs 15 residues. CDR1 KGHSH and CDR2 LQKENI come from the germline V gene. The CDR3 coding sequence is TGTGCCAGCTCACCACTGCGGGATAGCAATCAGCCCCAGCATTTT. Protein: CASSPLRDSNQPQHF.

The V and J genes are TRBV11-2 and TRBJ1-6; no firm D call. CDR1 is SGHAT, CDR2 FQNNGV, per germline. V was trimmed by 5 bases and J by 0 bases, leaving 5 bases between them. The CDR3 consists of 14 residues. CDR3 bases: TGTGCCAGCAGCCTGAGCTCCTATAATTCACCCCTCCACTTT. It encodes CASSLSSYNSPLHF.

The CDR3, as DNA: TGTGCCAGCAGGGGGACTACCGCCAGCACAGATACGCAGTATTTT. It yields the protein CASRGTTASTDTQYF. The chain couples TRBV2 to TRBJ2-3; 7 bases map to TRBD2. The length of the CDR3 is 15 residues. V was pared by 6 bases and J by 0 bases, with 6 bases of the junction left unmatched. CDR1 and CDR2 from the germline V gene are SNHLY and FYNNEI.

The chain recombines TRBV6-1 with TRBJ2-1, with TRBD1 matching over 8 bases. The germline V gene has CDR1 MNHNS and CDR2 SASEGT. The V gene end was trimmed by 0 bases and the J gene end by 6 bases; junction bases not matched to a gene: 4. This CDR3 has 15 amino acids. CDR3 sequence: CASSEAWDRPNEQFF. CDR3 bases: TGTGCCAGCAGTGAAGCATGGGACAGGCCCAATGAGCAGTTCTTC.

J is TRBJ2-4 and V is TRBV28; D is possibly TRBD2 (5 bases). The V gene's germline CDR1 is MDHEN and CDR2 SYDVKM. The CDR3 contains 18 residues. Trimming stripped 3 bases from V and 0 bases from J, with 18 bases between. This chain's CDR3 is CASSLRALMMKAKNIQYF. CDR3 sequence (DNA): TGTGCCAGCAGTTTGAGGGCACTTATGATGAAAGCCAAAAACATTCAGTACTTC. The variable domain in full, completed from reference TRBV28 and TRBJ2-4, reads DVKVTQSSRYLVKRTGEKVFLECVQDMDHENMFWYRQDPGLGLRLIYFSYDVKMKEKGDIPEGYSVSREKKERFSLILESASTNQTSMYLCASSLRALMMKAKNIQYFGAGTRLSVL.

The gene calls are TRBV2 and TRBJ1-1; 9 bases align to TRBD1. This CDR3 spans 14 amino acids. V lost 5 bases to trimming and J lost 5 bases; unmatched junction nucleotides: 6. In germline, CDR1 is SNHLY, CDR2 FYNNEI. The chain's CDR3 is CASSKGQGGTEAFF. DNA of the CDR3: TGTGCCAGCAGTAAGGGACAGGGAGGAACTGAAGCTTTCTTT.

V is TRBV11-1 and J is TRBJ1-6, with a weak D call TRBD1 (5 bases). CDR3 length equals 16 residues. V lost 5 bases and J 6 bases, leaving 17 bases between the germline ends. The germline gives CDR1 SGHAT, CDR2 FQDESV (reference sequence). The CDR3 region has the DNA TGTGCCAGCAGCCCTCAGGCGGGGCCCCCTAATTCACCCCTCCACTTT. Its translation is CASSPQAGPPNSPLHF.

The chain joins TRBV29-1 to TRBJ1-2; possibly TRBD1 for D (6 bases). Trimming took off 4 bases at V and 4 bases at J, with 16 bases between the two ends. The CDR3 spans 14 residues. The germline gives CDR1 SQVTM, CDR2 ANQGSEA. Here the CDR3 DNA reads TGCAGCGTTGGACAGGCCACGGGGACCTATGGCTACACCTTC. Translating it yields CSVGQATGTYGYTF.

This sequence joins TRBV15 and TRBJ1-5; D call uncertain. Germline V CDR1 and CDR2: LNHNV, YYDKDF (reference sequence). V gave up 0 bases and J gave up 5 bases, with 11 bases separating them. The CDR3 contains 15 residues. CDR3 loop: CATSRDTLGDQPQHF. CDR3 nucleotides: TGTGCCACCAGCAGAGATACCCTGGGAGATCAGCCCCAGCATTTT. Full variable domain (missing parts from reference TRBV15 and TRBJ1-5): DAMVIQNPRYQVTQFGKPVTLSCSQTLNHNVMYWYQQKSSQAPKLLFHYYDKDFNNEADTPDNFQSRRPNTSFCFLDIRSPGLGDTAMYLCATSRDTLGDQPQHFGDGTRLSIL.

The chain uses TRBV6-1 and TRBJ2-1, with a tentative D call TRBD2 (6 bases). Germline loops: CDR1 MNHNS, CDR2 SASEGT. The CDR3 loop spans 15 amino acids. V shed 3 bases and J shed 9 bases, with 18 bases lying between them. The CDR3 DNA is TGTGCCAGCAGTGATAGGCGGGGAGGAGGAGGTGAGCAGTTCTTC. Translating it yields CASSDRRGGGGEQFF.

This chain links TRBV27 with TRBJ1-5; D not resolved. CDR1 is MNHEY and CDR2 is SMNVEV in the germline V gene (reference sequence). This CDR3 is 14 amino acids long. Trimming cost V 6 bases and J 7 bases, with 16 bases left between them. The CDR3 bases are TGTGCCAGCAGGTCAGGAGGTTTTGGACAGCCCCAGCATTTT. Translating gives CASRSGGFGQPQHF.

V is TRBV5-1 and J is TRBJ2-2, with D perhaps being TRBD1 or TRBD2 (5 bases each). Trimming shortened V by 5 bases and J by 5 bases, and 10 bases separated the two germline ends. From germline, CDR1 is SGHRS and CDR2 YFSETQ. CDR3 length: 13 amino acids. This chain's CDR3 is CASSFRETGELFF. DNA of the CDR3: TGCGCCAGCAGTTTCAGGGAGACCGGGGAGCTGTTTTTT.

The genes are TRBV19 and TRBJ2-2; 7 bases fit TRBD2. Looked up from germline, CDR1 is LNHDA and CDR2 is SQIVND (reference sequence). V was clipped by 7 bases and J by 5 bases; unmatched bases: 4. CDR3 length equals 13 residues. In DNA form, the CDR3 reads TGTGCCAGTACACTGCGGGAGACCGGGGAGCTGTTTTTT. It codes for CASTLRETGELFF.

The chain joins TRBV7-6 to TRBJ2-3; 7 bases fit TRBD2. V lost 4 bases and J lost 7; bases outside the gene matches: 14. Germline V gene lookup returns CDR1 SGHVS and CDR2 FNYEAQ. CDR3 size: 16 residues. CDR3 DNA: TGTGCCAGCAGCTCCCCCAAGGGTGGGGGGGATTATACGCAGTATTTT. Protein: CASSSPKGGGDYTQYF.

The V gene is TRBV2, the J gene TRBJ2-2; D perhaps matches TRBD2 (6 bases). The CDR3 is 13 residues long. V was cut by 6 bases and J by 6 bases, with 11 bases left in between. Germline lookup yields CDR1 SNHLY and CDR2 FYNNEI. The CDR3 DNA reads TGTGCCAGCAGCCAGGAGGGGTCCGGGGAGCTGTTTTTT. It yields the protein CASSQEGSGELFF.

The chain recombines TRBV11-2 with TRBJ2-7; D is possibly TRBD1 or TRBD2 (5 bases each). Per the germline V gene, CDR1 is SGHAT and CDR2 is FQNNGV. V lost 5 bases, J lost 4 bases, and 18 bases lay in between. This CDR3 spans 15 amino acids. Here the CDR3 DNA reads TGTGCCAGCAGCGGGACCTTCCCGCCGAGATACGAGCAGTACTTC. Encoded protein: CASSGTFPPRYEQYF.

This clone was detected only a few times. This rearrangement joins TRBV18 to TRBJ2-7, with TRBD2 matching over 7 bases. Germline V gene data show CDR1 as KGHSH and CDR2 as LQKENI. V was pared by 3 bases and J by 3 bases, with 11 bases of the junction left unmatched. The CDR3 is made up of 16 amino acids. The CDR3 sequence is CASSPTVGGDYYEQYF. CDR3 DNA: TGTGCCAGCTCACCGACCGTGGGGGGGGATTACTACGAGCAGTACTTC.

This clone was seen only a few times. The CDR3 spells CASRKTGEYQPQHF. The CDR3, as DNA: TGTGCCAGTAGGAAGACAGGGGAGTATCAGCCCCAGCATTTT. The J gene is TRBJ1-5, the V gene TRBV19, with 8 bases aligning to TRBD1. V was clipped by 6 bases and J by 5 bases; unmatched bases: 6. This CDR3 region has 14 residues. From germline, CDR1 is LNHDA and CDR2 SQIVND (reference sequence).